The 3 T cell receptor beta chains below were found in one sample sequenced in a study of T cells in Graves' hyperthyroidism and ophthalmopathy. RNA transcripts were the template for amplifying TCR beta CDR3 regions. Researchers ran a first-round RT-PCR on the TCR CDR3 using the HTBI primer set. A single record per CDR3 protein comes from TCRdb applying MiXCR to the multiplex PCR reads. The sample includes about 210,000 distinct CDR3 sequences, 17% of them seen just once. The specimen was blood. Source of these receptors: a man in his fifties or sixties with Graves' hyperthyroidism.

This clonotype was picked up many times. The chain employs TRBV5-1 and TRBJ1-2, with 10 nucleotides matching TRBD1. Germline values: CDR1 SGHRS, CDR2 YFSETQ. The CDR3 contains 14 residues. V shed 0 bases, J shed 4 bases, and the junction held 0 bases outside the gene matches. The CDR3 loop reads CASSLGTGGYGYTF. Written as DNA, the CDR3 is TGCGCCAGCAGCTTGGGGACAGGGGGCTATGGCTACACCTTC.

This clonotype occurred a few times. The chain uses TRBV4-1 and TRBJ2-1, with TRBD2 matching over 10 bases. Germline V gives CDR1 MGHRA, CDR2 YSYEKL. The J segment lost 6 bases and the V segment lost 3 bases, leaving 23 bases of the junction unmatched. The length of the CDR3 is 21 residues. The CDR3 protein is CASSHEANVDLLAGESNEQFF. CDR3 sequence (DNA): TGCGCCAGCAGCCACGAGGCCAACGTAGATCTTCTAGCGGGAGAATCCAATGAGCAGTTCTTC.

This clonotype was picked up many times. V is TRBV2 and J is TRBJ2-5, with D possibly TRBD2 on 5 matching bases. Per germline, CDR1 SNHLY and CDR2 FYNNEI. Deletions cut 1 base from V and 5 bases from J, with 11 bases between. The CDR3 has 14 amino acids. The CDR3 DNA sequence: TGTGCCAGCAGTGAAGTACTAGATGGGGAGACCCAGTACTTC. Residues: CASSEVLDGETQYF.